The sequence of this T cell receptor beta chain was determined in a study of long-term antiretroviral therapy in people with HIV. In the study overall: First collections came about a decade before the 2015 immediate-ART recommendation.

The germline CDR1 and CDR2 sequences are SGHAT and FQDESV (reference sequence). CDR3 length: 16 amino acids. The V segment lost 1 base and the J segment 7 bases; nucleotides outside the gene matches: 6. Researchers ran immunoSEQ v3.0 at survey level. The assay was immunoSEQ multiplex PCR, and TCRdb's table has in-frame clones only and misses some. The sample comprises 18,000 or so clones, around 80% of which are singletons, and roughly 8% rests with the top ten. General study points: Pre-ART clonal expansion yielded clones that dominated the repertoire at all time points. Diversity remained lower than transplant donor controls, even though it increased after ART. Versus controls, repertoires in people with HIV had narrower CDR3 length ranges.

Of note for this clone: Its antigen is still unknown.

This sample comprised unsorted PBMCs, obtained at the start of antiretroviral therapy, before treatment. The rearrangement joins TRBV11-1 to TRBJ1-6, with TRBD1 identical over 8 bases. The sequence derives from a woman aged 40 to 50 with HIV. CDR3 coding DNA: TGTGCCAGCAGCTTAGGGCAGGGGGCGCGAAATTCACCCCTCCACTTT. Its protein product is CASSLGQGARNSPLHF.